What follows describes a single TCR beta chain. Its specificity is unknown. Other nucleotide sequences in the sample specify the same CDR3. Primers included in the PCR were 60 Vbeta and 13 Jbeta primers. Some clones are missing from TCRdb's copy, which holds only in-frame ones; the method was immunoSEQ multiplex PCR. The table shows over 150,000 clones, with approximately 76% occurring only once. The data stem from a study of cytomegalovirus exposure and HLA in healthy donors. Points from the study as a whole: An assumption of roughly uniform sequencing depth across donors underlay the presence/absence analyses. Indistinguishable V segments, including TRBV6-2 and TRBV6-3, were excluded. In a later analysis, about 17,000 TCR beta sequences were associated with HLA alleles at 0.05 false discovery rate. A later analysis showed that HLA-associated TCR beta chains had undergone more clonal expansion than equally common others.

The CDR3 is 15 amino acids. The trim removed 0 bases at V and 3 bases at J, leaving 3 bases unmatched. CDR1 and CDR2 (germline): SGDLS, YYNGEE. This receptor was obtained from a woman under 30 in good health and CMV-seropositive. This chain links TRBV9 with TRBJ2-3, with 8 nucleotides matching TRBD2. The sequencing sample was made of PBMCs. The CDR3 DNA is TGTGCCAGCAGCGTAGCGGGGGGGCGGACAGATACGCAGTATTTT. It codes for CASSVAGGRTDTQYF.